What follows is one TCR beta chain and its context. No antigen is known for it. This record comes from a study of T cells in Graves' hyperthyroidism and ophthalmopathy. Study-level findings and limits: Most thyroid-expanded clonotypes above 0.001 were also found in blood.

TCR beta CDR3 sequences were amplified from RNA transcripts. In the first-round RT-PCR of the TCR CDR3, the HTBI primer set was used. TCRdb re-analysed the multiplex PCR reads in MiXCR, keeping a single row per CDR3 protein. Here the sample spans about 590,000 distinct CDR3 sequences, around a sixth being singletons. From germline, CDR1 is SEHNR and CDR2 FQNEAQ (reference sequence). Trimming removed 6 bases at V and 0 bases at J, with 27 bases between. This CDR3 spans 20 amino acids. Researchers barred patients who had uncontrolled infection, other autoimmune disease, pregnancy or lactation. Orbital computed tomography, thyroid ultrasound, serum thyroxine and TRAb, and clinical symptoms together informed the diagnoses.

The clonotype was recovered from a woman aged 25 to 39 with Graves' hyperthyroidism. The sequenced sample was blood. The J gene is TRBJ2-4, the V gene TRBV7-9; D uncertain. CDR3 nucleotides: TGTGCCAGCAGTCGGTTTCTTGGGGTGGCGGTTTCACTAGCCAAAAACATTCAGTACTTC. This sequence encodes CASSRFLGVAVSLAKNIQYF.